This T cell receptor beta chain appears in the sequencing data of a study of beta chain features in type 1 diabetes. Expressed TCRB transcripts were sequenced after all isolated RNA was converted to cDNA. Assay used: immunoSEQ multiplex PCR; TCRdb lists only in-frame clones, some missing. Among 250,000 to 350,000 clones listed, 12% to 15% were seen once. This clone was found a few times. CDR1 is MGHRA and CDR2 is YSYEKL in the germline V gene. This CDR3 is 14 amino acids long. V lost 2 bases to trimming and J lost 2 bases; unmatched junction nucleotides: 3. Sorting that relied on CD45RO/CCR7/CD25/CD127/CD95/CD27 yielded CD4+ naive, central memory, regulatory and stem cell-like memory cells.

The clonotype comes from a young man in good health. Sequencing was carried out using central memory CD4+ T cells from blood. V usage is TRBV4-1 and J usage is TRBJ2-7, with TRBD1 identical over 7 bases. In DNA, the CDR3 is TGCGCCAGCAGCCAAAATACAGGGGCCTACGAGCAGTACTTC. Encoded protein: CASSQNTGAYEQYF.